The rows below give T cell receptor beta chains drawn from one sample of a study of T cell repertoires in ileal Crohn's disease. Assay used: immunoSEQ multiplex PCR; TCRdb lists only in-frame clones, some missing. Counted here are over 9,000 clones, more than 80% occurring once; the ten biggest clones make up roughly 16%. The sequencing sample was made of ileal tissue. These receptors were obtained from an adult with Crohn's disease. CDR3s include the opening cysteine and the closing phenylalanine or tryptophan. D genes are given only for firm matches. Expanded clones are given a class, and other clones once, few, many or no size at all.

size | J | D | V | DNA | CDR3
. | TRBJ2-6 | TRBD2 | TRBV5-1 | TGCGCCAGCAGCTTGGGACTAGCGGGAGCTTCTGGGGCCAACGTCCTGACTTTC | CASSLGLAGASGANVLTF
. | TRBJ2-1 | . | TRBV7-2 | TGTGCCAGCAGCTCCTTAGACGGGACAAGACAGAATGAGCAGTTCTTC | CASSSLDGTRQNEQFF
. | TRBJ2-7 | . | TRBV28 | TGTGCCAGCAGTTTCTTGGGCTACGAGCAGTACTTC | CASSFLGYEQYF
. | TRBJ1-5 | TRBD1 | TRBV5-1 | TGCGCCAGCAGCTTAGGGACAGGGCCAAATCAGCCCCAGCATTTT | CASSLGTGPNQPQHF
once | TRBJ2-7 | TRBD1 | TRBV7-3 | TGTGCCAGCAGCTTAGGACAGGGGGCGCGCTACGAGCAGTACTTC | CASSLGQGARYEQYF
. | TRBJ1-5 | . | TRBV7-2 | TGTGCCAGCAGCTTTGGCGGGAATCAGCCCCAGCATTTT | CASSFGGNQPQHF
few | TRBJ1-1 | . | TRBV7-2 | TGTGCCAGCAGCTTAGCGACGGGAAAAATGAACACTGAAGCTTTCTTT | CASSLATGKMNTEAFF
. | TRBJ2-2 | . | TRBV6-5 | TGTGCCAGCAGTTATGGAGGTTCCACCGGGGAGCTGTTTTTT | CASSYGGSTGELFF
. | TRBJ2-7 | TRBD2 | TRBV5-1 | TGCGCCAGCAGCTTCTTGGGCGGGAGAGAATACGAGCAGTACTTC | CASSFLGGREYEQYF
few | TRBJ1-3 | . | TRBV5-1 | TGCGCCAGCAGCTTGGGAGGGGGATCTGGAAACACCATATATTTT | CASSLGGGSGNTIYF
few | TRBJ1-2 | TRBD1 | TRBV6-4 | TGTGCCAGCAGTGACGCGGACAGGGGGCGAACGAACTATGGCTACACCTTC | CASSDADRGRTNYGYTF
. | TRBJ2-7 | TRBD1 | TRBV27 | TGTGCCAGCAGTTATCTGGGACAGGGCTACGAGCAGTACTTC | CASSYLGQGYEQYF
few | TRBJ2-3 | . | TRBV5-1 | TGCGCCAGCAGCGTTACAGGGGGACTAACAGATACGCAGTATTTT | CASSVTGGLTDTQYF
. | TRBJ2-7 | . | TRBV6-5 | TGTGCCAGCAGTTACGCTTCCCCACCTCGGTACGAGCAGTACTTC | CASSYASPPRYEQYF
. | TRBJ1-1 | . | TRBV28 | TGTGCCAGCAATGGGAGAGCCGAAGCTTTCTTT | CASNGRAEAFF
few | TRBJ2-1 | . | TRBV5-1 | TGCGCCAGCAGCTTGAGGGGGGGAGCCCCCCAGAGCTCCTACAATGAGCAGTTCTTC | CASSLRGGAPQSSYNEQFF
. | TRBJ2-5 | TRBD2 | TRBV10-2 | TGCGCCAGCAGTGCCGGGACTAGCGGGATAGCGGAGACCCAGTACTTC | CASSAGTSGIAETQYF
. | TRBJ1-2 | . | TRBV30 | TGTGCCTGGAGTCGGGGTCTGAACTATGGCTACACCTTC | CAWSRGLNYGYTF
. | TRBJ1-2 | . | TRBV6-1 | TGTGCCAGCAGTGAGTCCGGGAGCCCTGGCTACACCTTC | CASSESGSPGYTF
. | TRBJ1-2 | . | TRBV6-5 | TGTGCCAGCAGTTACCGACAGTTGGACTATGGCTACACCTTC | CASSYRQLDYGYTF
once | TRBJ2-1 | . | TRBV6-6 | TGTGCCAGCAGGGGTACGCTACGGGGGTCCTACAATGAGCAGTTCTTC | CASRGTLRGSYNEQFF
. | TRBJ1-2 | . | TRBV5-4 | TGTGCCAGCAGCCCGGACAGAAACTATGGCTACACCTTC | CASSPDRNYGYTF
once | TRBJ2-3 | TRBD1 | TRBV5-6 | TGTGCCAGCAGCATTACCGGGACAGGGATGACAGATACGCAGTATTTT | CASSITGTGMTDTQYF
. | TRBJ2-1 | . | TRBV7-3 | TGTGCCAGCAGCTTAACCGTAACTAGAGCCCCTATTAATGAGCAGTTCTTC | CASSLTVTRAPINEQFF
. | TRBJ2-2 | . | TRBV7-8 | TGTGCCAGCAGCTTTGGGGGCGCCGGGGAGCTGTTTTTT | CASSFGGAGELFF
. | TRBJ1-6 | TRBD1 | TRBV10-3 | TGTGCCATCGGTACAGGGGGTAATTCACCCCTCCACTTT | CAIGTGGNSPLHF
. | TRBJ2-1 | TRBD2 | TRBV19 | TGTGCCAGTAGTATAAGGGCCCTAGCGGGAGGCTCCTACAATGAGCAGTTCTTC | CASSIRALAGGSYNEQFF
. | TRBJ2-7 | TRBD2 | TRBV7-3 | TGTGCCAGCAGCTTAGGGGCTAGCGGAACCTACGAGCAGTACTTC | CASSLGASGTYEQYF
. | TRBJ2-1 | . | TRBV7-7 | TGTGCTAGCAGCTTAGAAGTGACTACTCCCCTCAATGAGCAGTTCTTC | CASSLEVTTPLNEQFF
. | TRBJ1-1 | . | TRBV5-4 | TGTGCCAGCAGCCGTTGGGGGACTACAAGGGCTTTCTTT | CASSRWGTTRAFF
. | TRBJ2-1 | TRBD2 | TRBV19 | TGTGCCAGTAGTATGAATAGGGGACTAGCGGGTATCAATGAGCAGTTCTTC | CASSMNRGLAGINEQFF
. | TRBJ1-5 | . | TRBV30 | TGTGCCTGGGGGGTGCGGGGAAATCAGCCCCAGCATTTT | CAWGVRGNQPQHF
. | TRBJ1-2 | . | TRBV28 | TGTGCCAGCAGCCTCAACAGGGATAATGGCTACACCTTC | CASSLNRDNGYTF
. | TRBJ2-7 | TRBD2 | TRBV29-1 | TGCAGCGTCGAGACCGGACTAGCAGACGAGCAGTACTTC | CSVETGLADEQYF
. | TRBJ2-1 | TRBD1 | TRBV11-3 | TGTGCCAGCAGCACCGCCGGGACAGGGGGTTCCGGGAGGAATGAGCAGTTCTTC | CASSTAGTGGSGRNEQFF
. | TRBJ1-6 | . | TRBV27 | TGTGCCAGCAGTTTATCGCAGGGAGGATCACCCCTCCACTTT | CASSLSQGGSPLHF
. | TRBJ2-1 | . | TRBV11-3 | TGTGCCAGCAGCTTAGACCGCAATGAGCAGTTCTTC | CASSLDRNEQFF
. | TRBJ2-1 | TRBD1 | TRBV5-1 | TGCGCCAGCAGCTTGCCCGGGACAGGTACGAATGAGCAGTTCTTC | CASSLPGTGTNEQFF
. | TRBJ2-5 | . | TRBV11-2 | TGTGCCAGCAGCCCCCCGGTGGTGTGGGAGACCCAGTACTTC | CASSPPVVWETQYF
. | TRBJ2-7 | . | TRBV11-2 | TGTGCCAGCAGCTTAGACCGGGGAAGGGAGCAGTACTTC | CASSLDRGREQYF
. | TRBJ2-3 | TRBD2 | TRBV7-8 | TGTGCCAGCAGCTTGACGACTAGCGGCACAGATACGCAGTATTTT | CASSLTTSGTDTQYF
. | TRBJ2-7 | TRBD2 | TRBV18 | TGTGCCAGCTCACTCGGGACTAGCGACTACTACGAGCAGTACTTC | CASSLGTSDYYEQYF
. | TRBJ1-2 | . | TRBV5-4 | TGTGCCAGCAGCTTGGAGGACAGCCCCTTCTATGGCTACACCTTC | CASSLEDSPFYGYTF
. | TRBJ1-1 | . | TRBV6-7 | TGTGCCAGCCTATGCGGCCTAAAAAACACTGAAGCTTTCTTT | CASLCGLKNTEAFF
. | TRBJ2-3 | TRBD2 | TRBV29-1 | TGCAGCGGGACTAGCGGGAGTTACAGCACAGATACGCAGTATTTT | CSGTSGSYSTDTQYF
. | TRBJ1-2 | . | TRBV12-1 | TGTGCCAGCAGCTTTTCAGACTGTTATGGCTACACCTTC | CASSFSDCYGYTF
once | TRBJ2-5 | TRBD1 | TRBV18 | TGTGCCAGCTCCCCGGGACAGAAAGAGACCCAGTACTTC | CASSPGQKETQYF
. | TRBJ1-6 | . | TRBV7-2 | TGTGCCAGCAGCTTAGGAGGGTTTGATTCACCCCTCCACTTT | CASSLGGFDSPLHF
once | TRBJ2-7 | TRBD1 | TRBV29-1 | TGCAGCGTTTCGAAGGGACAGGGTACCTACTCCTACGAGCAGTACTTC | CSVSKGQGTYSYEQYF
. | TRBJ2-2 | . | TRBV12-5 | TGTGCTAGTGGCTCGGCGAGACTAGTTAACACCGGGGAGCTGTTTTTT | CASGSARLVNTGELFF
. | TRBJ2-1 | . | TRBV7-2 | TGTGCCAGCAGCTTAGCAACTAGTTACTCCGTAAAAACCTCCTACAATGAGCAGTTCTTC | CASSLATSYSVKTSYNEQFF
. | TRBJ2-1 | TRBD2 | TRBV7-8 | TGTGCCAGCAGCTTACTAGCGGGAGGGCCCGATGAGCAGTTCTTC | CASSLLAGGPDEQFF